One sample yielded the 22 T cell receptor beta chains listed below, sequenced in a study of shared clonotypes between healthy human individuals. Libraries were prepared by immunoSEQ multiplex PCR; TCRdb keeps only in-frame clonotypes and omits some of them. The data hold approximately 480,000 clones, with roughly 85% observed a single time. What was sequenced was PBMCs. The receptors were gathered from a middle-aged woman in good health. Some clones in this sample may be carry-over from other donors' samples.

This clone showed up just once. This chain joins TRBV19 and TRBJ1-2; 10 nucleotides align to TRBD1. The V gene end was trimmed by 4 bases and the J gene end by 7 bases; junction bases not matched to a gene: 6. This CDR3 has 14 amino acids. Germline-derived CDR1 and CDR2 are LNHDA and SQIVND (reference sequence). The CDR3 DNA reads as TGTGCCAGTAGTAACCGGGACAGGGGTCTTGGCTACACCTTC. Translation gives CASSNRDRGLGYTF.

The gene calls are TRBV5-4 and TRBJ1-2, with 8 bases identical to TRBD1. Unmatched junction bases numbered 7, after V lost 4 bases and J lost 2 bases. CDR1 and CDR2 from the germline V gene are SGHNT and YYREEE (reference sequence). The CDR3 sequence is 15 residues long. CDR3 DNA sequence: TGTGCCAGCAGCCCCGACAGGGGATGGAACTATGGCTACACCTTC. Translated: CASSPDRGWNYGYTF.

This rearrangement joins TRBV18 to TRBJ2-1, with 8 bases matching TRBD2. The CDR3 length is 17 residues. The germline CDR1 and CDR2 sequences are KGHSH and LQKENI. J lost 1 base, V lost 1 base, and 6 bases had no gene match. The CDR3 sequence: CASSPRTGGGSYNEQFF. In DNA, the CDR3 is TGTGCCAGCTCACCACGGACGGGAGGGGGTTCCTACAATGAGCAGTTCTTC.

This chain links TRBV5-6 with TRBJ1-5, with 7 bases aligning to TRBD1. The germline V gene has CDR1 SGHDT and CDR2 YYEEEE. The ends lost 4 bases at V and 2 bases at J; junction bases unmatched: 9. The CDR3 has 16 residues. The CDR3: CASSLTGPEGNQPQHF. The DNA of the CDR3 is TGTGCCAGCAGCCTGACAGGGCCAGAGGGCAATCAGCCCCAGCATTTT.

This chain uses TRBV9 with TRBJ2-3; D uncertain. Trimming removed 0 bases from V and 2 bases from J, with 10 bases in between. This CDR3 region has 15 residues. Germline CDR1 is SGDLS and CDR2 is YYNGEE. CDR3 sequence (DNA): TGTGCCAGCAGCGTAGCGTCTACAATCACAGATACGCAGTATTTT. Its protein product is CASSVASTITDTQYF.

This sequence joins TRBV19 and TRBJ1-5; 9 positions match TRBD1. CDR1 LNHDA and CDR2 SQIVND come from the germline V gene (reference sequence). Trimming cost V 6 bases and J 0 bases; bases outside gene matches: 12. This CDR3 is built from 18 residues. The CDR3, as DNA: TGTGCCAGTAGCACCGACAGGGGGAAGGGCCTTAGCAATCAGCCCCAGCATTTT. It specifies CASSTDRGKGLSNQPQHF.

The gene calls are TRBV10-3 and TRBJ2-7; 7 bases are a match to TRBD2. V dropped 0 bases and J dropped 1; count of bases not matched to a gene: 6. Germline loops: CDR1 ENHRY, CDR2 SYGVKD. The CDR3 runs 16 residues. The DNA of the CDR3 is TGTGCCATCAGTGAGTCCTCGGGACTACTTTCCTACGAGCAGTACTTC. This sequence encodes CAISESSGLLSYEQYF.

The chain couples TRBV7-3 to TRBJ2-7; 8 bases fit TRBD2. The V gene's germline CDR1 is SGHTA and CDR2 FQGTGA. V was clipped by 5 bases and J by 6 bases; unmatched bases: 6. CDR3 length equals 13 residues. The CDR3, as DNA: TGTGCCAGCAGCCCGGGACTAGGGGGCGAGCAGTACTTC. Translation: CASSPGLGGEQYF. The whole variable domain, filled in from reference TRBV7-3 and TRBJ2-7, reads GAGVSQTPSNKVTEKGKYVELRCDPISGHTALYWYRQSLGQGPEFLIYFQGTGAADDSGLPNDRFFAVRPEGSVSTLKIQRTERGDSAVYLCASSPGLGGEQYFGPGTRLTVT.

The V gene is TRBV2, the J gene TRBJ1-3; perhaps TRBD1 as D (5 bases). The V end was cut by 2 bases, the J end by 2 bases, with 13 bases between. This CDR3 has 16 residues. Germline V gives CDR1 SNHLY, CDR2 FYNNEI. The CDR3 coding sequence is TGTGCCAGCAGTGAAAGGCAGGGAGGTCCTGGAAACACCATATATTTT. It translates to CASSERQGGPGNTIYF.

This clone was seen more than once but under ten times. J is TRBJ1-1 and V is TRBV27; the D gene is possibly TRBD1 (6 bases). Looked up from germline, CDR1 is MNHEY and CDR2 is SMNVEV (reference sequence). Trimming shortened V by 4 bases and J by 1 base, and 13 bases separated the two germline ends. This CDR3 spans 15 amino acids. The CDR3 is CASSYRPQGNTEAFF. In DNA form, the CDR3 reads TGTGCCAGCAGTTACCGTCCACAGGGGAACACTGAAGCTTTCTTT.

V is TRBV4-2 and J is TRBJ1-3, with 9 bases matching TRBD1. V shed 1 base, J shed 6 bases, and the junction held 7 bases outside the gene matches. The CDR3 consists of 16 residues. Germline CDR1 reads LGHNA; CDR2 reads YNFKEQ. CDR3 DNA sequence: TGTGCCAGCAGCCAAGTGAGGGACAGGGTGAAAAACACCATATATTTT. Translated, it gives CASSQVRDRVKNTIYF.

This chain connects TRBV4-2 to TRBJ2-1; TRBD1 is a possible D gene (6 bases). The CDR3 spans 12 residues. Germline CDR1 is LGHNA and CDR2 is YNFKEQ. The V and J ends lost 0 bases and 10 bases respectively, with 7 bases between them. In nucleotides, the CDR3 is TGTGCCAGCAGCCAAGAGGGGACAGAGCAGTTCTTC. Translation: CASSQEGTEQFF.

There are many counts of this clone. The genes are TRBV12-5 and TRBJ2-1; TRBD2 agrees at 11 bases. Germline CDR1 and CDR2: LGHNT and FRNRAP. This CDR3 is 13 amino acids long. V shed 7 bases and J 6 bases; nucleotides not matched to a gene: 2. The CDR3 loop reads CASAGLAGNEQFF. The CDR3 coding sequence is TGTGCTAGTGCCGGACTAGCGGGCAATGAGCAGTTCTTC.

V usage is TRBV19 and J usage is TRBJ2-3, with unresolved D. The V gene lost 5 bases and the J gene lost 5 bases, with 14 bases spanning the gap. Germline values: CDR1 LNHDA, CDR2 SQIVND (reference sequence). The length of the CDR3 is 14 residues. CDR3 coding DNA: TGTGCCAGTAGTCCCCAACCCCTCAAAGATACGCAGTATTTT. As protein: CASSPQPLKDTQYF.

The chain carries TRBV19 and TRBJ2-3; either TRBD1 or TRBD2 may fit D (5 bases each). The CDR3 runs to 15 residues. V lost 1 base to trimming and J lost 2 bases, with 10 bases between them. Germline assignment: CDR1 LNHDA and CDR2 SQIVND (reference sequence). The CDR3 bases are TGTGCCAGTAGTATAGGAGGGGCCCTCACAGATACGCAGTATTTT. This sequence encodes CASSIGGALTDTQYF.

The chain uses TRBV11-2 and TRBJ2-3, with 7 bases lining up with TRBD1. Germline V gene sequence: CDR1 SGHAT, CDR2 FQNNGV. This CDR3 contains 16 residues. The ends lost 0 bases at V and 1 base at J; junction bases unmatched: 4. The CDR3 loop reads CASSLEQGKGTDTQYF. The CDR3 region has the DNA TGTGCCAGCAGCTTAGAACAGGGGAAGGGCACAGATACGCAGTATTTT. Looking up the rest from reference TRBV11-2 and TRBJ2-3 gives the full variable domain: EAGVAQSPRYKIIEKRQSVAFWCNPISGHATLYWYQQILGQGPKLLIQFQNNGVVDDSQLPKDRFSAERLKGVDSTLKIQPAKLEDSAVYLCASSLEQGKGTDTQYFGPGTRLTVL.

The V call is TRBV7-3, the J call TRBJ1-1, with unresolved D. Germline V gene lookup returns CDR1 SGHTA and CDR2 FQGTGA. The CDR3 runs 14 residues. The germline V and J ends were trimmed by 0 bases and 11 bases, with 16 bases remaining between them. The CDR3 reads CASSLTGSALEAFF. For the CDR3, the DNA is TGTGCCAGCAGCTTAACGGGATCGGCCCTGGAGGCTTTCTTT.

This chain joins TRBV10-3 and TRBJ2-5; possible D gene TRBD1, 6 bases. The CDR3 runs 14 residues. Germline V gene lookup returns CDR1 ENHRY and CDR2 SYGVKD. The V and J ends lost 3 bases and 1 base respectively, with 9 bases between them. This CDR3 reads CAISEQGAQETQYF. The CDR3 nucleotides read TGTGCCATCAGTGAACAGGGCGCCCAAGAGACCCAGTACTTC.

The CDR3 DNA follows: TGTGCCAGTAGTATGGACCGAGATAGCAATCAGCCCCAGCATTTT. Encoded protein: CASSMDRDSNQPQHF. The chain combines TRBV19 with TRBJ1-5; no firm D call. The CDR3 contains 15 residues. Germline CDR1 reads LNHDA; CDR2 reads SQIVND (reference sequence). V was trimmed by 3 bases and J by 0 bases, leaving 9 bases between them.

This sequence joins TRBV21-1 and TRBJ1-3; the D call TRBD1 from the table was never checked on the DNA. TRBV21-1 is recorded as a pseudogene. The CDR3 length is 18 residues. For the CDR3, the DNA is TGTGCCAGCAGCCTGAACGGGGACAATCTCTTCTCTGGAAACACCATATATTTT. Amino acid sequence: CASSLNGDNLFSGNTIYF.

The V gene is TRBV6-1, the J gene TRBJ2-1, with D unresolved. This CDR3 region has 13 residues. V lost 7 bases to trimming and J lost 1 base, with 8 bases between them. CDR1 and CDR2 (germline): MNHNS, SASEGT. In nucleotides, the CDR3 is TGTGCCAGCATCCTTTCATCCTACAATGAGCAGTTCTTC. Amino acids: CASILSSYNEQFF.

CDR3 in DNA: TGTGCCAGCAGGGAATCCACTGAAGCTTTCTTT. This translates into CASRESTEAFF. The J gene is TRBJ1-1, the V gene TRBV2; D call uncertain. CDR3 length equals 11 residues. Looked up from germline, CDR1 is SNHLY and CDR2 is FYNNEI. V lost 6 bases to trimming and J lost 4 bases, with 6 bases between them. The full variable domain, in which reference TRBV2 and TRBJ1-1 provide the parts outside the CDR3, is EPEVTQTPSHQVTQMGQEVILRCVPISNHLYFYWYRQILGQKVEFLVSFYNNEISEKSEIFDDQFSVERPDGSNFTLKIRSTKLEDSAMYFCASRESTEAFFGQGTRLTVV.